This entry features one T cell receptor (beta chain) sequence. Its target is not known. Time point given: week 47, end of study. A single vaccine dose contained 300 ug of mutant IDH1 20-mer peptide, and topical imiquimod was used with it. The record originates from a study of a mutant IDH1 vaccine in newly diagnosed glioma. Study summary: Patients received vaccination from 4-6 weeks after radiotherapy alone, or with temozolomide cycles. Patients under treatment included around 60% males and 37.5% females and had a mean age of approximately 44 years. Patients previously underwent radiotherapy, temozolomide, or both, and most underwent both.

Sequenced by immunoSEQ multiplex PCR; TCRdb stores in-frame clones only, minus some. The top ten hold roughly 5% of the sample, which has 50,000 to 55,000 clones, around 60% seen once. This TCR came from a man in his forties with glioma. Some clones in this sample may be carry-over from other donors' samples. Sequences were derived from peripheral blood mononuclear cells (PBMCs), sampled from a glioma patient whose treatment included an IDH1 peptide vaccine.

CDR3 nucleotides: TGCAGCGTTGAAGTTGGGTGGGGAAGGGAGAAAGATACGCAGTATTTT. Encoded protein: CSVEVGWGREKDTQYF. The chain employs TRBV29-1 and TRBJ2-3; tentatively, D is TRBD2 (5 bases). The CDR3 contains 16 residues. Germline V gene lookup returns CDR1 SQVTM and CDR2 ANQGSEA. Trimming cost V 1 base and J 5 bases, with 19 bases left between them.